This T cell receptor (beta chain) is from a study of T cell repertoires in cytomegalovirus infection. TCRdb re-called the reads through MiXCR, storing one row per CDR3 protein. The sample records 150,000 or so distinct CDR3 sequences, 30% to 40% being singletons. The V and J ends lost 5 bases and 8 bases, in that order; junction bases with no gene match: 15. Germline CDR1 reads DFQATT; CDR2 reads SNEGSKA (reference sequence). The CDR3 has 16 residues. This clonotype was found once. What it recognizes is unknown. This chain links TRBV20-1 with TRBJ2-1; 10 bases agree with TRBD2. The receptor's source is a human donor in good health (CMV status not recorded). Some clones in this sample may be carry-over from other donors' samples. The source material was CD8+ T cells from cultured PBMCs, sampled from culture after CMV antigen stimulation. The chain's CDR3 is CSALGLANGGAYEQFF. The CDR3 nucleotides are TGCAGTGCTTTGGGACTAGCGAATGGGGGGGCATATGAGCAGTTCTTC.